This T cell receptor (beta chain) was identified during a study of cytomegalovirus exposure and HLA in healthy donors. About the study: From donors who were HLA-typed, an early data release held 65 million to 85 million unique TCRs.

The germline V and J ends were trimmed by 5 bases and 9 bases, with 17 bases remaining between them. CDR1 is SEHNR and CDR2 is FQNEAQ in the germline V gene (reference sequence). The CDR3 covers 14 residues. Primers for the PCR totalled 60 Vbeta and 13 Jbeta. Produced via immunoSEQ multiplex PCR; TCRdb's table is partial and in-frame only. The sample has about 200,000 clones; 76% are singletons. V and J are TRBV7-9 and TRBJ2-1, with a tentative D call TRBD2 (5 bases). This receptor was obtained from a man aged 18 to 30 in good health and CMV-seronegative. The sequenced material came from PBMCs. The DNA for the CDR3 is TGTGCCAGCAGCCCCCCTATTGAGGGTATTGAGCAGTTCTTC. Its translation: CASSPPIEGIEQFF.